This T cell receptor (beta chain) comes out of a study of cytomegalovirus exposure and HLA in healthy donors. Study-wide context: Earlier work reported 117 million unique TCR beta sequences from about 180 million T cells.

In regard to this clone: Its antigen is unknown.

Overall study results and limits: Reports credit the classifier with highly specific, highly sensitive diagnosis of cytomegalovirus status.

The CDR3 runs 12 residues. V lost 7 bases to trimming and J lost 4 bases; unmatched junction nucleotides: 6. Germline V CDR1 and CDR2: SQVTM, ANQGSEA. PCR employed 60 Vbeta and 13 Jbeta primers. TCRdb keeps only in-frame clones here, not all; method: immunoSEQ multiplex PCR. The table shows 110,000 to 150,000 clones, with roughly 9.8% occurring only once. The receptor was isolated from a man aged 50 or older in good health and CMV-seronegative. Sequences were obtained from PBMCs. The chain couples TRBV29-1 to TRBJ1-1; 7 bases align to TRBD1. The CDR3 is CSATRDSTEAFF. CDR3 DNA: TGCAGCGCAACCCGGGACAGCACTGAAGCTTTCTTT.